Each of the 26 T cell receptor beta chains below was sequenced from the same sample in a study of blood T cell repertoires in COVID-19. The table came from immunoSEQ multiplex PCR; TCRdb's copy has only in-frame clones and leaves some out. In the table there are about 81,000 clones, 89% of which are singletons. The sequenced material came from peripheral blood. The source is an elderly woman with active COVID-19.

This chain uses TRBV11-3 with TRBJ2-7; possible D gene TRBD1, 6 bases. This CDR3 has 15 residues. V was shortened by 1 base and J by 4 bases, with 14 bases between the two germline ends. Germline V CDR1 and CDR2: SGHNT, YENEEA. CDR3 in DNA: TGTGCCAGCAGCTTAGTAGTTCAGGGGCAATACGAGCAGTACTTC. It codes for CASSLVVQGQYEQYF.

This chain uses TRBV2 with TRBJ2-2; D gene unclear. The V and J ends lost 6 bases and 7 bases respectively, with 12 bases between them. The germline V gene encodes CDR1 SNHLY and CDR2 FYNNEI. This CDR3 contains 13 residues. CDR3 sequence: CASRSLEHGELFF. The CDR3 DNA reads TGTGCCAGCAGGTCCCTAGAACACGGGGAGCTGTTTTTT. Full variable domain (missing parts from reference TRBV2 and TRBJ2-2): EPEVTQTPSHQVTQMGQEVILRCVPISNHLYFYWYRQILGQKVEFLVSFYNNEISEKSEIFDDQFSVERPDGSNFTLKIRSTKLEDSAMYFCASRSLEHGELFFGEGSRLTVL.

As DNA, the CDR3 is TGTGCCAGCAGTTACTCGGGGGGATCTAGCACAGATACGCAGTATTTT. Translated: CASSYSGGSSTDTQYF. The rearrangement joins TRBV6-5 to TRBJ2-3, with a tentative D call TRBD2 (6 bases). Between the trimmed V and J ends, which lost 0 bases and 0 bases, there was a span of 10 bases. The CDR3 runs to 16 residues. In germline, CDR1 is MNHEY, CDR2 SVGAGI.

The CDR3 here is CASSVAGTNGGGNTIYF. In DNA, the CDR3 is TGTGCCAGCAGTGTTGCTGGAACGAATGGCGGTGGAAACACCATATATTTT. This chain links TRBV6-1 with TRBJ1-3, with D hard to call. Trimming shortened V by 4 bases and J by 3 bases, and 19 bases separated the two germline ends. There are 17 residues in the CDR3. Germline V gives CDR1 MNHNS, CDR2 SASEGT.

The rearrangement links TRBV7-2 to TRBJ2-7; 8 nucleotides align to TRBD2. CDR3 size: 15 residues. Germline V gives CDR1 SGHTA, CDR2 FQGNSA. J gave up 3 bases and V 1 base, and 5 bases lay outside the gene matches. Written as DNA, the CDR3 is TGTGCCAGCAGCTTAGGTCGGACTAGCAGCTACGAGCAGTACTTC. This gives the protein CASSLGRTSSYEQYF. Together with reference TRBV7-2 and TRBJ2-7, the CDR3 gives the full variable domain: GAGVSQSPSNKVTEKGKDVELRCDPISGHTALYWYRQSLGQGLEFLIYFQGNSAPDKSGLPSDRFSAERTGGSVSTLTIQRTQQEDSAVYLCASSLGRTSSYEQYFGPGTRLTVT.

V is TRBV2 and J is TRBJ1-1, with a possible D match to TRBD1 (6 bases). The CDR3 contains 13 residues. With 9 bases removed from V and 1 base from J, the gap between germline ends came to 12 bases. CDR1 SNHLY and CDR2 FYNNEI come from the germline V gene. The CDR3 coding sequence is TGTGCCAGAGAGGACAGAACGAACACTGAAGCTTTCTTT. Amino acids: CAREDRTNTEAFF.

The V and J genes are TRBV6-6 and TRBJ1-3; TRBD1 might be the D (5 bases). There are 15 residues in the CDR3. Germline lookup yields CDR1 MNHNY and CDR2 SVGAGI (reference sequence). Trimming stripped 6 bases from V and 0 bases from J, with 12 bases between. CDR3: CASRPPGGSGNTIYF. The CDR3 DNA reads as TGTGCCAGCAGACCACCGGGGGGCTCTGGAAACACCATATATTTT.

The chain links TRBV6-2 or TRBV6-3 to TRBJ2-3; possible D gene TRBD2, 5 bases. V lost 0 bases to trimming and J lost 10 bases, with 14 bases between them. This CDR3 is 14 amino acids long. Germline CDR1 MNHEY, CDR2 SVGEGT. Here the CDR3 reads CASSYSNILVAQYF. CDR3 in DNA: TGTGCCAGCAGTTACTCAAACATACTAGTGGCGCAGTATTTT.

The rearrangement uses TRBV7-2 and TRBJ1-4; a possible D gene is TRBD1 (5 bases). The CDR3 runs 13 residues. V gave up 3 bases and J gave up 5 bases, with 7 bases separating them. The germline CDR1 and CDR2 sequences are SGHTA and FQGNSA. CDR3 DNA sequence: TGTGCCAGCAGCTTGGCAGGGAATGAAAAACTGTTTTTT. Encoded protein: CASSLAGNEKLFF.

The chain is built from TRBV29-1 and TRBJ1-1; a possible D gene is TRBD1 (6 bases). CDR3 length: 13 amino acids. V was shortened by 6 bases and J by 0 bases, with 11 bases between the two germline ends. Looked up from germline, CDR1 is SQVTM and CDR2 is ANQGSEA. The DNA for the CDR3 is TGCAGCGTAGCGGGACATATGAACACTGAAGCTTTCTTT. Protein sequence: CSVAGHMNTEAFF.

The gene calls are TRBV29-1 and TRBJ2-1, with 7 bases aligning to TRBD2. The CDR3 covers 14 residues. CDR1 is SQVTM, CDR2 ANQGSEA, per germline. V shed 3 bases, J shed 6 bases, and the junction held 8 bases outside the gene matches. CDR3 nucleotides: TGCAGCGTTGAGCGCGGGAGTAGTTTCAATGAGCAGTTCTTC. This codes for CSVERGSSFNEQFF.

This chain joins TRBV5-1 and TRBJ2-1; 9 bases agree with TRBD1. The CDR3 extends over 15 amino acids. Germline trimming cut 4 bases from V and 8 bases from J; bases unmatched to any gene: 10. In germline, CDR1 is SGHRS, CDR2 YFSETQ. CDR3 bases: TGCGCCAGCAGCCATGACAGGGGGGGTTTCGATGAGCAGTTCTTC. Translated: CASSHDRGGFDEQFF.

This clone was detected a few times. The V and J genes are TRBV6-5 and TRBJ2-1, with 11 positions matching TRBD1. The CDR3 spans 16 residues. CDR1 and CDR2 from the germline V gene are MNHEY and SVGAGI. The J segment lost 3 bases and the V segment lost 2 bases, leaving 3 bases of the junction unmatched. CDR3 region: CASSYKDRGLYNEQFF. For the CDR3, the DNA is TGTGCCAGCAGTTACAAGGACAGGGGGCTCTACAATGAGCAGTTCTTC.

V gene TRBV30 combines with J gene TRBJ2-3, with 7 bases identical to TRBD2. V was clipped by 5 bases and J by 5 bases; unmatched bases: 10. Germline CDR1 and CDR2: GTSNPN and SVGIG (reference sequence). This CDR3 is 14 amino acids long. CDR3 sequence reads: CAWLPSGGIDTQYF. In DNA, the CDR3 is TGTGCCTGGCTCCCTAGCGGAGGTATAGATACGCAGTATTTT.

The rearrangement uses TRBV6-2 or TRBV6-3 and TRBJ1-1; tentative D call: TRBD1 (6 bases). Germline assignment: CDR1 MNHEY and CDR2 SVGEGT. This CDR3 has 12 amino acids. V was trimmed by 6 bases and J by 8 bases, leaving 13 bases between them. CDR3 in amino acids: CASSRTGTEAFF. The CDR3 DNA reads as TGTGCCAGCAGCCGAACCGGGACAGAAGCTTTCTTT.

The chain combines TRBV24-1 with TRBJ1-2; a weak D match, TRBD1 (6 bases). Trimming took off 3 bases at V and 3 bases at J, with 13 bases between the two ends. Germline V lookup: CDR1 KGHDR, CDR2 SFDVKD. The CDR3 has 15 residues. The CDR3 nucleotides read TGTGCCACCAGTGATCCTCAGGGGAATGACTATGGCTACACCTTC. Its translation: CATSDPQGNDYGYTF.

This chain connects TRBV10-3 to TRBJ2-7, with D possibly TRBD2 on 5 matching bases. The CDR3 totals 14 residues. Between the trimmed V and J ends, which lost 4 bases and 5 bases, there was a span of 15 bases. CDR1 is ENHRY and CDR2 is SYGVKD in the germline V gene. The CDR3 sequence is CAISAERFGDEQYF. In DNA, the CDR3 is TGTGCCATCAGTGCCGAGCGATTCGGGGACGAGCAGTACTTC.

This clone showed up just a few times. J is TRBJ1-3 and V is TRBV6-5; 8 positions match TRBD1. J gave up 2 bases and V 4 bases, and 7 bases lay outside the gene matches. This CDR3 contains 16 residues. In germline, CDR1 is MNHEY, CDR2 SVGAGI. Written as DNA, the CDR3 is TGTGCCAGCAGTTTAACCAGGGGGCCTGCTGGAAACACCATATATTTT. Protein: CASSLTRGPAGNTIYF.

The chain combines TRBV6-2 or TRBV6-3 with TRBJ1-2; D possibly corresponds to TRBD1 (5 bases). V lost 2 bases and J 7 bases, leaving 14 bases between the germline ends. Germline-derived CDR1 and CDR2 are MNHEY and SVGEGT. The CDR3 contains 14 residues. CDR3 amino acids: CASSYLRDTSGYTF. The CDR3, as DNA: TGTGCCAGCAGTTACCTCAGGGATACAAGTGGCTACACCTTC.

The chain combines TRBV4-3 with TRBJ2-3; 8 nucleotides align to TRBD2. This CDR3 has 16 amino acids. V was clipped by 1 base and J by 1 base; unmatched bases: 4. Germline values: CDR1 LGHNA, CDR2 YSLEER. As DNA, the CDR3 is TGCGCCAGCAGCCAAGTCACTAGCGGTGGCACAGATACGCAGTATTTT. Translating gives CASSQVTSGGTDTQYF.

The chain has TRBV19 and TRBJ1-3; D remains ambiguous. Trimming removed 6 bases at V and 0 bases at J, with 9 bases between. Germline CDR1 and CDR2: LNHDA and SQIVND (reference sequence). This CDR3 comprises 14 residues. CDR3 sequence: CASRRDTSGNTIYF. The CDR3 nucleotides are TGTGCCAGTAGGCGGGATACCTCTGGAAACACCATATATTTT.

This chain uses TRBV3-1 (or the pseudogene TRBV3-2) with TRBJ2-3, with D tentatively TRBD2 (5 bases). CDR1 and CDR2 from the germline V gene are LGHDT and YNNKEL (reference sequence). V was cut by 4 bases and J by 6 bases, with 14 bases left in between. This CDR3 comprises 14 residues. In DNA, the CDR3 is TGTGCCAGCAGCCCTCGACCGGGGTGGGATACGCAGTATTTT. The encoded protein is CASSPRPGWDTQYF.

This clone has more than one count but fewer than ten. The chain carries TRBV7-2 and TRBJ2-2; D is possibly TRBD2 (6 bases). V was trimmed by 3 bases and J by 2 bases, leaving 22 bases between them. The V gene's germline CDR1 is SGHTA and CDR2 FQGNSA. The CDR3 runs to 19 residues. The DNA of the CDR3 is TGTGCCAGCAGCTTGCTGACGGGGCTAGCGACTAGAAACACCGGGGAGCTGTTTTTT. Translating it yields CASSLLTGLATRNTGELFF.

This rearrangement joins TRBV6-2 or TRBV6-3 to TRBJ2-3, with 7 bases fitting TRBD2. V lost 6 bases, J lost 0 bases, and 6 bases stayed unmatched. The CDR3 extends over 15 amino acids. Germline values: CDR1 MNHEY, CDR2 SVGEGT. The CDR3 loop reads CASSLAVPSTDTQYF. DNA for the CDR3: TGTGCCAGCAGCCTAGCGGTCCCTAGCACAGATACGCAGTATTTT.

This clone was counted once. The chain combines TRBV19 with TRBJ1-2; 10 bases line up with TRBD1. This CDR3 region has 15 residues. In germline, CDR1 is LNHDA, CDR2 SQIVND (reference sequence). V lost 5 bases and J lost 2; bases outside the gene matches: 5. The CDR3 region has the DNA TGTGCCAGTAGTTCTCCGGGACAGGGGAACTATGGCTACACCTTC. It yields the protein CASSSPGQGNYGYTF.

This clone was seen a handful of times. The CDR3 loop reads CASSPGTAQRSQYF. The CDR3 DNA reads as TGTGCCAGCTCACCAGGGACAGCTCAGCGGTCCCAGTACTTC. The rearrangement uses TRBV18 and TRBJ2-5; 7 bases align to TRBD1. Germline CDR1 is KGHSH and CDR2 is LQKENI. The CDR3 covers 14 residues. Losses at the gene ends were 2 bases for V and 9 bases for J; bases not matched to a gene: 9.